The entry below gives a single T cell receptor beta chain sequence along with its context. The antigen is unknown. CDR1 and CDR2 from the germline V gene are MGHDK and SYGVNS. This CDR3 comprises 16 residues. With V trimmed by 7 bases and J by 4 bases, 7 bases remained unmatched. This entry is derived from a study of Ad26.COV2.S vaccination and SARS-CoV-2 variants. In the study overall: COV1001, an Ad26.COV2.S trial, supplied this vaccine-arm donor. Study conclusions and caveats: Considerable breadth of spike-specific CD8+ and CD4+ T cell responses has reportedly been documented following vaccination.

Treatment noted: approximately 18 received Ad26.COV2.S at low or high dose, single or two shots; a few received placebo; per-sample allocation not given. Vaccine and placebo recipients were sampled on day 63 after the first injection. Boston supplied an adult donor aged 18-55 years. The study used a vaccine consisting of an Ad26 vector that expressed Wuhan-strain SARS-CoV-2 spike. Measured with immunoSEQ multiplex PCR; TCRdb has only the in-frame clones, and not every one. The data contain about 350,000 clones, approximately 85% of them seen just once; the ten biggest clones take up approximately 3.5%.

The sequencing here drew on peripheral blood, taken in a trial of Ad26.COV2.S vaccine versus placebo. This chain uses TRBV25-1 with TRBJ1-6; 10 bases are shared with TRBD1. The sequence was collected from a person between 18 and 59 years old who received the Ad26.COV2.S COVID-19 vaccine or a placebo. DNA of the CDR3: TGTGCCAGCAAACCCGGGACAGGGGTTTATAATTCACCCCTCCACTTT. Its translation is CASKPGTGVYNSPLHF.